This T cell receptor beta chain is drawn from a study of early stage breast cancer tumors. The ends were cut back, 0 bases at V and 0 bases at J, with 15 bases in the middle. Germline CDR1 and CDR2: MGHRA and YSYEKL. This CDR3 comprises 19 residues. TCRdb's table, derived via immunoSEQ multiplex PCR, lists solely in-frame clones and lacks some. Of 27,000 or so clones listed, approximately 84% are singletons. This clonotype was obtained from a person between 45 and 65 years old with breast cancer. The specimen was blood. The rearrangement joins TRBV4-1 to TRBJ1-6; the D gene is possibly TRBD1 (6 bases). The chain's CDR3 is CASSQEGTQGSSYNSPLHF. Written as DNA, the CDR3 is TGCGCCAGCAGCCAAGAAGGTACCCAGGGGAGCTCCTATAATTCACCCCTCCACTTT.